This passage covers 31 T cell receptor beta chains from one sample sequenced in a study of blood T cells in healthy people across ages. Through a sample-barcoded 5' primer and a J-beta primer mix, a second PCR was run for roughly 7 to 11 cycles. MiXCR, applied by TCRdb to the 5' RACE reads, yields one record per CDR3 protein. The sample lists about 1.8 million distinct CDR3 sequences, 40% to 55% occurring once. Sequencing was done on a sample of blood. These receptors all come from a woman aged 35 to 49 in good health.

The V gene is TRBV6-5, the J gene TRBJ1-2; 8 positions agree with TRBD1. This CDR3 comprises 14 residues. Germline V gives CDR1 MNHEY, CDR2 SVGAGI. J was trimmed by 3 bases and V by 6 bases; bases with no gene match: 6. The CDR3 nucleotides read TGTGCCAGCAGACGGCCGGGACAGGACTATGGCTACACCTTC. Its protein is CASRRPGQDYGYTF.

The chain uses TRBV7-9 and TRBJ1-6; tentative D call: TRBD1 (5 bases). This CDR3 region has 15 residues. V was clipped by 3 bases and J by 5 bases, with 11 bases between them. Germline V gives CDR1 SEHNR, CDR2 FQNEAQ (reference sequence). DNA for the CDR3: TGTGCCAGCAGCTTGTTATCAGGGAATAATTCACCCCTCCACTTT. Protein sequence: CASSLLSGNNSPLHF.

This clonotype has just a few counts. This chain uses TRBV7-2 with TRBJ1-6, with D unresolved. This CDR3 spans 14 amino acids. In germline, CDR1 is SGHTA, CDR2 FQGNSA. Trimming left V 6 bases short and J 5 bases short, with 11 bases between. The CDR3 protein is CASSTRGHNSPLHF. CDR3 coding DNA: TGTGCCAGCAGTACCCGGGGTCATAATTCACCCCTCCACTTT.

This rearrangement joins TRBV7-2 to TRBJ2-3; TRBD2 matches at 10 bases. The germline V gene encodes CDR1 SGHTA and CDR2 FQGNSA. V was clipped by 1 base and J by 5 bases; unmatched bases: 6. The CDR3 runs to 16 residues. The CDR3 here is CASSLGGLAAKDTQYF. The CDR3 bases are TGTGCCAGCAGCTTAGGTGGACTAGCGGCTAAAGATACGCAGTATTTT.

The V and J genes are TRBV4-2 and TRBJ1-1; maybe TRBD1 (5 bases). The CDR3 length is 17 residues. CDR1 is LGHNA, CDR2 YNFKEQ, per germline. Deletions cut 0 bases from V and 3 bases from J, with 17 bases between. For the CDR3, the DNA is TGTGCCAGCAGCCAAGATCGGGGAGCAGGGAGGGACACTGAAGCTTTCTTT. Translated: CASSQDRGAGRDTEAFF.

The chain combines TRBV3-1 with TRBJ2-4, with D hard to call. Germline CDR1 is LGHDT and CDR2 is YNNKEL (reference sequence). Between the trimmed V and J ends, which lost 3 bases and 13 bases, there was a span of 19 bases. The CDR3 covers 14 residues. The CDR3, as DNA: TGTGCCAGCAGCCACATAGTTTTTCACAATGAGCAGTACTTC. Amino acids: CASSHIVFHNEQYF.

V gene TRBV12-3 or TRBV12-4 combines with J gene TRBJ1-2, with D possibly being TRBD1 (6 bases). The CDR3 spans 12 residues. Trimming removed 4 bases from V and 8 bases from J, with 11 bases in between. The CDR3 nucleotides are TGTGCCAGCAGTTGGGAAGGGGGAGGCTACACCTTC. Its protein product is CASSWEGGGYTF.

The V call is TRBV5-1, the J call TRBJ2-7; D may be TRBD1 (6 bases). Trimming took off 2 bases at V and 3 bases at J, with 18 bases between the two ends. The CDR3 is 16 residues long. Germline loops: CDR1 SGHRS, CDR2 YFSETQ. CDR3: CASSFDPGQGVYEQYF. The CDR3 DNA is TGCGCCAGCAGCTTCGACCCGGGACAAGGAGTCTACGAGCAGTACTTC.

This clonotype was seen only a few times. The V call is TRBV29-1, the J call TRBJ2-7; 9 bases are a match to TRBD1. The germline gives CDR1 SQVTM, CDR2 ANQGSEA. The length of the CDR3 is 16 residues. V shed 3 bases, J shed 3 bases, and the junction held 12 bases outside the gene matches. The CDR3 region has the DNA TGCAGCGTTGAGGACCTCTCCGGGACAGGGTTCTACGAGCAGTACTTC. It encodes CSVEDLSGTGFYEQYF.

The V gene is TRBV20-1, the J gene TRBJ1-1, with no clear D. The length of the CDR3 is 12 residues. Germline V gene data show CDR1 as DFQATT and CDR2 as SNEGSKA (reference sequence). Trimming took off 6 bases at V and 4 bases at J, with 12 bases between the two ends. The CDR3 region is CSAPPFSTEAFF. The CDR3, as DNA: TGCAGTGCCCCCCCCTTTAGCACTGAAGCTTTCTTT.

The chain joins TRBV27 to TRBJ1-2; weak D call: TRBD1 (6 bases). CDR3 length: 15 amino acids. Trimming removed 6 bases from V and 4 bases from J, with 18 bases in between. Germline V gives CDR1 MNHEY, CDR2 SMNVEV (reference sequence). Here the CDR3 reads CASSLGGRNIYGYTF. The CDR3 nucleotides read TGTGCCAGCAGCTTAGGGGGGCGGAATATCTATGGCTACACCTTC.

This clonotype was counted a few times. A read error may account for a junction end that differs from germline. The chain carries TRBV7-7 and TRBJ2-3, with D unresolved. CDR3 length: 13 residues. Germline CDR1 and CDR2: SSHAT and FNYEAQ (reference sequence). CDR3 sequence reads: CASSYSPTDTQYF. The CDR3, as DNA: TGTGCTAGCAGCTACAGCCCCACAGATACGCAGTATTTT.

This clonotype has only a few counts. This chain connects TRBV7-2 to TRBJ2-1, with TRBD1 identical over 7 bases. In germline, CDR1 is SGHTA, CDR2 FQGNSA. Trimming removed 8 bases from V and 0 bases from J; junction bases left unmatched: 4. This CDR3 is 14 amino acids long. This CDR3 reads CASLGQSSYNEQFF. Here the CDR3 DNA reads TGTGCCAGCCTGGGACAGAGCTCCTACAATGAGCAGTTCTTC.

This chain connects TRBV20-1 to TRBJ1-2; D remains ambiguous. Germline-derived CDR1 and CDR2 are DFQATT and SNEGSKA (reference sequence). V gave up 5 bases and J gave up 4 bases, with 8 bases separating them. The CDR3 runs 11 residues. The CDR3 DNA reads as TGCAGTGCTTCAAACCCCTATGGCTACACCTTC. It encodes CSASNPYGYTF.

The chain joins TRBV4-3 to TRBJ1-4, with D maybe TRBD1 (5 bases). The CDR3 sequence is 14 residues long. Trimming pared 2 bases from V and 12 bases from J, leaving 16 bases between. CDR1 is LGHNA and CDR2 is YSLEER in the germline V gene. CDR3 loop: CASSQFHRSEELFF. CDR3 bases: TGCGCCAGCAGCCAATTCCACAGGTCTGAGGAACTGTTTTTT.

This clonotype was counted a single time. This chain links TRBV7-2 with TRBJ1-2; 9 positions agree with TRBD1. Germline CDR1 and CDR2: SGHTA and FQGNSA. V lost 5 bases, J lost 3 bases, and 16 bases stayed unmatched. The CDR3 is made up of 18 amino acids. The DNA for the CDR3 is TGTGCCAGCAGCCTAACAGGGGGCCGTGGGGGGCGGCACTATGGCTACACCTTC. Translation gives CASSLTGGRGGRHYGYTF.

This clonotype was picked up a small number of times. This chain links TRBV27 with TRBJ2-3; TRBD1 is a possible D gene (5 bases). Trimming took 1 base from V and 5 from J, leaving 13 bases between them. From germline, CDR1 is MNHEY and CDR2 SMNVEV (reference sequence). The CDR3 is made up of 15 amino acids. The CDR3 reads CASSLYTAGKDTQYF. In nucleotides, the CDR3 is TGTGCCAGCAGTTTATACACGGCAGGGAAAGATACGCAGTATTTT.

The rearrangement uses TRBV20-1 and TRBJ1-1; 7 bases fit TRBD1. Trimming removed 8 bases from V and 4 bases from J; junction bases left unmatched: 7. Per the germline V gene, CDR1 is DFQATT and CDR2 is SNEGSKA (reference sequence). CDR3 length: 12 residues. The CDR3 is CSTGQVFTEAFF. CDR3 coding DNA: TGCAGTACCGGACAGGTATTCACTGAAGCTTTCTTT.

Only a few counts were recorded for this clonotype. This chain joins TRBV27 and TRBJ2-1; possibly TRBD1 for D (6 bases). V lost 0 bases, J lost 4 bases, and 10 bases lay in between. Germline V CDR1 and CDR2: MNHEY, SMNVEV (reference sequence). The CDR3 sequence is 15 residues long. The CDR3 loop reads CASSLSQGPYNEQFF. DNA of the CDR3: TGTGCCAGCAGTTTATCCCAGGGGCCGTACAATGAGCAGTTCTTC.

This chain uses TRBV12-3 or TRBV12-4 with TRBJ1-1, with D tentatively TRBD1 (6 bases). The length of the CDR3 is 14 residues. The ends were cut back, 3 bases at V and 4 bases at J, with 12 bases in the middle. The CDR3 reads CASSLGAVGTEAFF. As DNA, the CDR3 is TGTGCCAGCAGTTTGGGGGCTGTCGGCACTGAAGCTTTCTTT.

The V and J genes are TRBV29-1 and TRBJ2-5, with 7 nucleotides matching TRBD1. With V trimmed by 4 bases and J by 4 bases, 12 bases remained unmatched. This CDR3 is built from 15 residues. Germline CDR1 reads SQVTM; CDR2 reads ANQGSEA. CDR3 region: CSVVMRQGIGETQYF. The DNA for the CDR3 is TGCAGCGTTGTTATGAGACAGGGTATTGGAGAGACCCAGTACTTC. Complete variable domain (other parts from reference TRBV29-1 and TRBJ2-5): SAVISQKPSRDICQRGTSLTIQCQVDSQVTMMFWYRQQPGQSLTLIATANQGSEATYESGFVIDKFPISRPNLTFSTLTVSNMSPEDSSIYLCSVVMRQGIGETQYFGPGTRLLVL.

The chain has TRBV10-2 and TRBJ2-1; weak D call: TRBD2 (5 bases). Trimming cost V 6 bases and J 13 bases, with 19 bases left between them. This CDR3 is 13 amino acids long. From germline, CDR1 is WSHSY and CDR2 SAAADI. The CDR3 protein is CASRTLNGETQFF. The CDR3 coding sequence is TGCGCCAGCAGGACACTAAACGGGGAGACCCAGTTCTTC.

The chain links TRBV9 to TRBJ2-3; D may be TRBD2 (5 bases). Trimming took off 0 bases at V and 2 bases at J, with 13 bases between the two ends. Per the germline V gene, CDR1 is SGDLS and CDR2 is YYNGEE. The CDR3 is made up of 16 amino acids. DNA of the CDR3: TGTGCCAGCAGCGTAGGGTCTAGCCAGTACACAGATACGCAGTATTTT. Its translation: CASSVGSSQYTDTQYF.

CDR3 nucleotides: TGTGCCAGCAGCGCAGGACAGGCGAACACTGAAGCTTTCTTT. This translates into CASSAGQANTEAFF. This chain uses TRBV9 with TRBJ1-1; TRBD1 aligns across 7 bases. V was clipped by 3 bases and J by 1 base; unmatched bases: 3. The length of the CDR3 is 14 residues. The germline gives CDR1 SGDLS, CDR2 YYNGEE.

This clonotype has just a few counts. J is TRBJ2-7 and V is TRBV29-1, with 7 bases that match TRBD2. Germline CDR1 and CDR2: SQVTM and ANQGSEA. The V gene end was trimmed by 6 bases and the J gene end by 3 bases; junction bases not matched to a gene: 5. This CDR3 is built from 12 residues. The CDR3 is CSVGEGNYEQYF. Written as DNA, the CDR3 is TGCAGCGTCGGGGAGGGTAACTACGAGCAGTACTTC.

This chain joins TRBV20-1 and TRBJ2-7; D not certain. Trimming left V 4 bases short and J 2 bases short, with 12 bases between. The CDR3 is 13 amino acids. Germline V lookup: CDR1 DFQATT, CDR2 SNEGSKA (reference sequence). For the CDR3, the DNA is TGCAGTGCTACCGTGGGGTCTACCTACGAGCAGTACTTC. This translates into CSATVGSTYEQYF.

The V gene is TRBV28, the J gene TRBJ2-7; D remains ambiguous. Trimming removed 5 bases from V and 4 bases from J, with 12 bases in between. The CDR3 runs 13 residues. Germline values: CDR1 MDHEN, CDR2 SYDVKM. The CDR3 spells CASSPAARYEQYF. CDR3 nucleotides: TGTGCCAGCAGTCCCGCGGCTAGATACGAGCAGTACTTC.

This CDR3 is CASSYEGRDTQYF. CDR3 bases: TGTGCCAGCAGTTACGAGGGGCGGGATACGCAGTATTTT. This chain connects TRBV6-5 to TRBJ2-3; tentatively, D is TRBD1 or TRBD2 (5 bases each). The V gene lost 2 bases and the J gene lost 6 bases, with 9 bases spanning the gap. The CDR3 consists of 13 residues. Germline V gives CDR1 MNHEY, CDR2 SVGAGI.

The chain links TRBV4-2 to TRBJ2-6; tentative D call: TRBD1 (6 bases). Germline lookup yields CDR1 LGHNA and CDR2 YNFKEQ. The V and J ends lost 4 bases and 0 bases respectively, with 16 bases between them. This CDR3 region has 18 residues. CDR3 sequence: CASSPAGTTISGANVLTF. The CDR3 DNA is TGTGCCAGCAGCCCGGCCGGGACAACCATCTCTGGGGCCAACGTCCTGACTTTC.

The rearrangement links TRBV6-2 or TRBV6-3 to TRBJ1-2; possibly TRBD1 for D (6 bases). Looked up from germline, CDR1 is MNHEY and CDR2 is SVGEGT. This CDR3 comprises 15 residues. Trimming cost V 0 bases and J 8 bases, with 16 bases left between them. Here the CDR3 reads CASSYSTGLGRGYTF. In DNA form, the CDR3 reads TGTGCCAGCAGTTACTCGACAGGTTTAGGCCGCGGCTACACCTTC.

Only a few counts were recorded for this clonotype. This chain connects TRBV4-3 to TRBJ2-6; no definite D call. Looked up from germline, CDR1 is LGHNA and CDR2 is YSLEER. V lost 1 base, J lost 0 bases, and 7 bases lay in between. The length of the CDR3 is 16 residues. DNA of the CDR3: TGCGCCAGCAGCCAAGTCCCCGCCTCTGGGGCCAACGTCCTGACTTTC. Translated, it gives CASSQVPASGANVLTF.